The T cell receptor (beta chain) described here comes from a study of blood T cell repertoires in COVID-19. The V segment lost 0 bases and the J segment 7 bases; nucleotides outside the gene matches: 6. The CDR3 is 16 amino acids. Germline-derived CDR1 and CDR2 are LNHDA and SQIVND (reference sequence). Per the original methods: Amplification from reference gene primers served as the basis for estimated nucleated cell counts. Assay used: immunoSEQ multiplex PCR; TCRdb lists only in-frame clones, some missing. V, J and clone size reflect that table, while D and trimming were determined from the DNA. The profile shows over 110,000 clones, approximately 80% of them singletons.

The genes are TRBV19 and TRBJ1-6; 7 bases fit TRBD1. This clonotype was obtained from a man in his sixties with active or convalescent COVID-19. The sample was peripheral blood. The CDR3, as DNA: TGTGCCAGTAGTATAGACGGGACAGTGATAAATTCACCCCTCCACTTT. Translating it yields CASSIDGTVINSPLHF.